The clone carrying this TCR beta chain has a handful of counts. Its antigen is currently unknown. Repertoires were generated with immunoSEQ multiplex PCR, while TCRdb's copy carries only in-frame clones and drops some. The sample lists about a million clones, around three quarters occurring once. V gave up 4 bases and J gave up 2 bases, with 19 bases separating them. There are 16 residues in the CDR3. In germline, CDR1 is SGHRS, CDR2 YFSETQ. The data stem from a study of shared clonotypes between healthy human individuals. As for the study in general: Donors consisted of two women and a few men between 18 and 49.

Study results and limitations: A handful of donors had around 5% of their naive CD4 clonotypes in common. Few donors restricted represented genetic and exposure-history diversity.

This chain joins TRBV5-1 and TRBJ2-7, with a tentative D call TRBD2 (6 bases). This TCR was sampled from a man younger than 35 in good health. The sample comprised memory CD4+ T cells sorted from blood. Subset here: CD45RA-negative fraction. Here the CDR3 DNA reads TGCGCCAGCAGCACGACCGCCGGGCTAGCGCCCTACGAGCAGTACTTC. It translates to CASSTTAGLAPYEQYF.